This is a list of T cell receptor beta chains from one sample in a study of T cell responses to AZD1222 COVID-19 vaccine. Measured with immunoSEQ multiplex PCR; TCRdb has only the in-frame clones, and not every one. Here the sample spans tens of thousands of clones, about 92% being singletons. Source: peripheral blood, taken 28 days after the second AZD1222 dose. The origin of the receptors is an adult who received the AZD1222 COVID-19 vaccine. Each CDR3 is given with its conserved first and last residue. A D gene is named only where the DNA matches it firmly. Where a row states a size, it is once, few, many or the class of an expanded clone; other rows omit it.

clone_size: .
j_call: TRBJ2-5
d_call: .
v_call: TRBV4-1
cdr3_nt: TGCGCCAGCAGCCAAGGAAACAGGGCCCCTACCCAAGAGACCCAGTACTTC
cdr3_aa: CASSQGNRAPTQETQYF

clone_size: once
j_call: TRBJ2-7
d_call: .
v_call: TRBV19
cdr3_nt: TGTGCCAGTAGACCCCGGGACCTACCCTACGAGCAGTACTTC
cdr3_aa: CASRPRDLPYEQYF

clone_size: .
j_call: TRBJ1-2
d_call: .
v_call: TRBV7-2
cdr3_nt: TGTGCCAGCAGCACCCCTTCCGGGGGCGGTCACTATGGCTACACCTTC
cdr3_aa: CASSTPSGGGHYGYTF

clone_size: .
j_call: TRBJ1-2
d_call: .
v_call: TRBV27
cdr3_nt: TGTGCCAGCAGTTTGACCTTAGGGGACTATGGCTACACCTTC
cdr3_aa: CASSLTLGDYGYTF

clone_size: .
j_call: TRBJ1-2
d_call: .
v_call: TRBV10-2
cdr3_nt: TGCGCCAGCAGTGAGTTCCGGGACACTTCTAACTATGGCTACACCTTC
cdr3_aa: CASSEFRDTSNYGYTF

clone_size: .
j_call: TRBJ1-4
d_call: .
v_call: TRBV6-5
cdr3_nt: TGTGCCAGCAGTTACGGCGGACGCAATGAAAAACTGTTTTTT
cdr3_aa: CASSYGGRNEKLFF

clone_size: .
j_call: TRBJ2-7
d_call: TRBD2
v_call: TRBV19
cdr3_nt: TGTGCCAGTTGGGGGACTAGCGGGACTTCCTACGAGCAGTACTTC
cdr3_aa: CASWGTSGTSYEQYF

clone_size: .
j_call: TRBJ2-7
d_call: .
v_call: TRBV2
cdr3_nt: TGTGCCAGCAGTAACGGACAGGGACTAAACTACGAGCAGTACTTC
cdr3_aa: CASSNGQGLNYEQYF

clone_size: .
j_call: TRBJ2-7
d_call: .
v_call: TRBV9
cdr3_nt: TGTGCCAGCAGCGTAGGGTCTTCGGGGGCGCAGTACTTC
cdr3_aa: CASSVGSSGAQYF

clone_size: .
j_call: TRBJ1-3
d_call: TRBD1
v_call: TRBV2
cdr3_nt: TGTGCCAGCAGTCCTGACAGGGAAGCGGGAAACACCATATATTTT
cdr3_aa: CASSPDREAGNTIYF

clone_size: .
j_call: TRBJ1-1
d_call: .
v_call: TRBV20-1
cdr3_nt: TGCACTACGAACACTGAAGCTTTCTTT
cdr3_aa: CTTNTEAFF

clone_size: .
j_call: TRBJ2-5
d_call: TRBD1
v_call: TRBV28
cdr3_nt: TGTGCCAGCAGTTTAGGACAGGGGCAAGAGACCCAGTACTTC
cdr3_aa: CASSLGQGQETQYF

clone_size: .
j_call: TRBJ1-6
d_call: .
v_call: TRBV27
cdr3_nt: TGTGCCAGCAGTTCCCCGCCGCCGGGGGCTTCACCCCTCCACTTT
cdr3_aa: CASSSPPPGASPLHF

clone_size: .
j_call: TRBJ1-2
d_call: .
v_call: TRBV29-1
cdr3_nt: TGCAGCGTAGGCAACGGTGGCTACACCTTC
cdr3_aa: CSVGNGGYTF

clone_size: .
j_call: TRBJ1-3
d_call: .
v_call: TRBV5-1
cdr3_nt: TGCGCCAGCAGCTTGGGGCAGGCGATCTCTGGAAACACCATATATTTT
cdr3_aa: CASSLGQAISGNTIYF

clone_size: .
j_call: TRBJ2-2
d_call: TRBD1
v_call: TRBV2
cdr3_nt: TGTGCCAGCATTTTCTTACAGGGGGCCGGGGAGCTGTTTTTT
cdr3_aa: CASIFLQGAGELFF

clone_size: .
j_call: TRBJ2-3
d_call: .
v_call: TRBV2
cdr3_nt: TGTGCCAGCAGTGAATGGTCGGGAGCGGTAGATACGCAGTATTTT
cdr3_aa: CASSEWSGAVDTQYF

clone_size: .
j_call: TRBJ2-2
d_call: .
v_call: TRBV9
cdr3_nt: TGTGCCAGCAGCCAACCCTCGAACGAGCTGTTTTTT
cdr3_aa: CASSQPSNELFF

clone_size: .
j_call: TRBJ2-2
d_call: .
v_call: TRBV5-1
cdr3_nt: TGCGCCAGCAGCTTGCAGGGGCCCGACACCGGGGAGCTGTTTTTT
cdr3_aa: CASSLQGPDTGELFF

clone_size: once
j_call: TRBJ1-2
d_call: .
v_call: TRBV5-1
cdr3_nt: TGCGCCAGCAGCCTGGACCAGGGTGCCGGCTATGGCTACACCTTC
cdr3_aa: CASSLDQGAGYGYTF

clone_size: .
j_call: TRBJ1-2
d_call: .
v_call: TRBV3-1/TRBV3-2
cdr3_nt: TGTGCCAGCAGCCAAGATTTGGACTATGGCTACACCTTC
cdr3_aa: CASSQDLDYGYTF

clone_size: .
j_call: TRBJ1-1
d_call: .
v_call: TRBV3-1/TRBV3-2
cdr3_nt: TGTGCCAGCAGCCAAGGGAGGGCAGGGGCTTTCTTT
cdr3_aa: CASSQGRAGAFF

clone_size: .
j_call: TRBJ1-2
d_call: TRBD1
v_call: TRBV15
cdr3_nt: TGTGCCACAAGGGAGACAGGGGCTAACTATGGCTACACCTTC
cdr3_aa: CATRETGANYGYTF

clone_size: .
j_call: TRBJ2-5
d_call: .
v_call: TRBV6-6
cdr3_nt: TGTGCCAGCAGTTACTCAAGCAGCGGACGAGAGACCCAGTACTTC
cdr3_aa: CASSYSSSGRETQYF

clone_size: .
j_call: TRBJ1-5
d_call: .
v_call: TRBV27
cdr3_nt: TGTGCCAGCAGTTTACTGGGGGGTGGAGGACCCCAGCATTTT
cdr3_aa: CASSLLGGGGPQHF

clone_size: .
j_call: TRBJ2-4
d_call: TRBD2
v_call: TRBV7-7
cdr3_nt: TGTGCCAGCAGCTTACTGGGGGAGGGAGCCAAAAACATTCAGTACTTC
cdr3_aa: CASSLLGEGAKNIQYF

clone_size: .
j_call: TRBJ2-5
d_call: TRBD2
v_call: TRBV29-1
cdr3_nt: TGCAGCGCCGGGACTACACAAGAGACCCAGTACTTC
cdr3_aa: CSAGTTQETQYF

clone_size: .
j_call: TRBJ1-5
d_call: TRBD1
v_call: TRBV19
cdr3_nt: TGTGCCAGTAGTACAACGACAGGGGGAAGCAATCAGCCCCAGCATTTT
cdr3_aa: CASSTTTGGSNQPQHF

clone_size: few
j_call: TRBJ2-1
d_call: .
v_call: TRBV19
cdr3_nt: TGTGCCAGTAGTATATGGAGCGGGCGAAGGTACAATGAGCAGTTCTTC
cdr3_aa: CASSIWSGRRYNEQFF

clone_size: .
j_call: TRBJ1-2
d_call: .
v_call: TRBV9
cdr3_nt: TGTGCCAGCAGTGCGATAAGGGATGGCTACACCTTC
cdr3_aa: CASSAIRDGYTF

clone_size: .
j_call: TRBJ2-5
d_call: .
v_call: TRBV27
cdr3_nt: TGTGCCAACTTAAAAGAGACCCAGTACTTC
cdr3_aa: CANLKETQYF

clone_size: .
j_call: TRBJ2-7
d_call: TRBD1
v_call: TRBV28
cdr3_nt: TGTGCCAGCAGCCGGGGACAGCCCTACGAGCAGTACTTC
cdr3_aa: CASSRGQPYEQYF

clone_size: .
j_call: TRBJ1-5
d_call: .
v_call: TRBV19
cdr3_nt: TGTGCCAGTAGCCCCGCCTCGTTGTTTGATCAGCCCCAGCATTTT
cdr3_aa: CASSPASLFDQPQHF

clone_size: once
j_call: TRBJ1-1
d_call: .
v_call: TRBV18
cdr3_nt: TGTGCCAGCTCAGCGGGACGGAACACTGAAGCTTTCTTT
cdr3_aa: CASSAGRNTEAFF

clone_size: .
j_call: TRBJ1-1
d_call: TRBD1
v_call: TRBV19
cdr3_nt: TGTGCCAGTAGTCCAACTAGGGACAGGGATCCGCACACTGAAGCTTTCTTT
cdr3_aa: CASSPTRDRDPHTEAFF

clone_size: few
j_call: TRBJ2-7
d_call: TRBD1
v_call: TRBV2
cdr3_nt: TGTGCCAGCAGCATGAAGGACAGGATGATCGGCGAGCAGTACTTC
cdr3_aa: CASSMKDRMIGEQYF

clone_size: .
j_call: TRBJ2-1
d_call: .
v_call: TRBV19
cdr3_nt: TGTGCCAGTAGTACACCTGCACTGGGCGAATCGTTCTTC
cdr3_aa: CASSTPALGESFF

clone_size: once
j_call: TRBJ2-6
d_call: .
v_call: TRBV2
cdr3_nt: TGTGCCAGCAGTGTCAGGGAAGGGGCCAACGTCCTGACTTTC
cdr3_aa: CASSVREGANVLTF

clone_size: .
j_call: TRBJ1-1
d_call: .
v_call: TRBV5-1
cdr3_nt: TGCGCCAGCAGCTTTAAGGGGAACACTGAAGCTTTCTTT
cdr3_aa: CASSFKGNTEAFF

clone_size: few
j_call: TRBJ1-2
d_call: TRBD1
v_call: TRBV7-3
cdr3_nt: TGTGCCAGCAGCTTATCAGGGGGCGGTGGCTACACCTTC
cdr3_aa: CASSLSGGGGYTF

clone_size: .
j_call: TRBJ2-7
d_call: TRBD1
v_call: TRBV19
cdr3_nt: TGTGCCAGTAGTCGTACGTTGAAACAGGGGGGCGAGCAGTACTTC
cdr3_aa: CASSRTLKQGGEQYF

clone_size: .
j_call: TRBJ2-5
d_call: TRBD2
v_call: TRBV7-8
cdr3_nt: TGTGCCAGCAGCGGGACTAGCGGGATTGGGGAGACCCAGTACTTC
cdr3_aa: CASSGTSGIGETQYF

clone_size: .
j_call: TRBJ2-7
d_call: TRBD2
v_call: TRBV10-1
cdr3_nt: TGCGCCAGCAGTCCTAGCGGCCTCTCCTACGAGCAGTACTTC
cdr3_aa: CASSPSGLSYEQYF

clone_size: .
j_call: TRBJ2-2
d_call: .
v_call: TRBV27
cdr3_nt: TGTGCCAGCACCCAGGGACTGGAAGACACCGGGGAGCTGTTTTTT
cdr3_aa: CASTQGLEDTGELFF

clone_size: .
j_call: TRBJ2-2
d_call: TRBD1
v_call: TRBV9
cdr3_nt: TGTGCCAGCAGCGTACGGACAGGGGGCGCCGGGGAGCTGTTTTTT
cdr3_aa: CASSVRTGGAGELFF

clone_size: .
j_call: TRBJ1-1
d_call: .
v_call: TRBV4-2
cdr3_nt: TGTGCCAGCAGCCTAGATTCAGGCAGGAACACTGAAGCTTTCTTT
cdr3_aa: CASSLDSGRNTEAFF

clone_size: .
j_call: TRBJ1-2
d_call: TRBD1
v_call: TRBV19
cdr3_nt: TGTGCCAGTAGTATGGGGACAGGGGCTCTCTATGGCTACACCTTC
cdr3_aa: CASSMGTGALYGYTF

clone_size: .
j_call: TRBJ1-1
d_call: .
v_call: TRBV18
cdr3_nt: TGTGCCAGCGACACCACAGGGCTCATGAACACTGAAGCTTTCTTT
cdr3_aa: CASDTTGLMNTEAFF

clone_size: .
j_call: TRBJ2-5
d_call: .
v_call: TRBV28
cdr3_nt: TGTGCCAGCAGGCCTCAAGAGACCCAGTACTTC
cdr3_aa: CASRPQETQYF

clone_size: .
j_call: TRBJ1-6
d_call: TRBD1
v_call: TRBV5-4
cdr3_nt: TGTGCCAGCAGCTTAAACAGGGGGGACTCACCCCTCCACTTT
cdr3_aa: CASSLNRGDSPLHF

clone_size: .
j_call: TRBJ2-5
d_call: TRBD2
v_call: TRBV27
cdr3_nt: TGTGCCAGCAGTCTCATAGGACTAGCGGGCATCCAAGAGACCCAGTACTTC
cdr3_aa: CASSLIGLAGIQETQYF

clone_size: .
j_call: TRBJ1-2
d_call: TRBD1
v_call: TRBV9
cdr3_nt: TGTGCCAGCAGCACCGGACAGGGGGATGTCTATGGCTACACCTTC
cdr3_aa: CASSTGQGDVYGYTF